Presented here are 12 T cell receptor beta chains from one specimen sequenced in a study. Via MiXCR, TCRdb re-called the 5' RACE reads, giving one row per CDR3 protein. The sample lists about 43,000 distinct CDR3 sequences, just under 30% occurring once. Sequenced sample: memory CD4+ T cells sorted from a lymph node. Subset specified: memory CD4+ T cells, CD4+CD45RO+CD25-. These receptors were obtained from a female donor with breast cancer.

In its sample, this clonotype was seen a few times. The V and J genes are TRBV4-2 and TRBJ2-7; no clear D gene. V was pared by 4 bases and J by 2 bases, with 15 bases between. The CDR3 is 15 residues long. Per germline, CDR1 LGHNA and CDR2 YNFKEQ. DNA of the CDR3: TGTGCCAGCAGCCCCGACGCCAACCGCCCCTACGAGCAGTACTTC. Protein product: CASSPDANRPYEQYF.

This clonotype has only a few counts. The V call is TRBV28, the J call TRBJ1-5; 10 bases align to TRBD1. Trimming cost V 7 bases and J 6 bases; bases outside gene matches: 9. The CDR3 extends over 15 amino acids. Germline-derived CDR1 and CDR2 are MDHEN and SYDVKM. This CDR3 reads CASILTGQGSQPQHF. In nucleotides, the CDR3 is TGTGCCAGCATTCTCACGGGACAGGGGAGTCAGCCCCAGCATTTT.

This clonotype was observed a handful of times. V is TRBV9 and J is TRBJ2-1; maybe TRBD2 (5 bases). V was cut by 3 bases and J by 4 bases, with 14 bases left in between. Germline V gene data show CDR1 as SGDLS and CDR2 as YYNGEE. This CDR3 has 15 amino acids. Here the CDR3 DNA reads TGTGCCAGCAGCGACGGACTGGAAGGATACAATGAGCAGTTCTTC. Encoded protein: CASSDGLEGYNEQFF.

V and J are TRBV20-1 and TRBJ1-5; no clear D. The CDR3 totals 10 residues. Germline loops: CDR1 DFQATT, CDR2 SNEGSKA (reference sequence). V lost 5 bases to trimming and J lost 7 bases, with 6 bases between them. The CDR3 DNA reads TGCAGTGCTGGTACCCAGCCCCAGCATTTT. Amino acid sequence: CSAGTQPQHF.

This clonotype has more than one count but fewer than ten. V and J are TRBV4-2 and TRBJ2-1, with 11 nucleotides matching TRBD2. Germline V gene data show CDR1 as LGHNA and CDR2 as YNFKEQ. V lost 0 bases, J lost 10 bases, and 5 bases stayed unmatched. This CDR3 comprises 15 residues. CDR3 amino acids: CASSQELAGDREQFF. CDR3 bases: TGTGCCAGCAGCCAAGAACTAGCGGGAGATCGAGAGCAGTTCTTC.

This clonotype was observed a handful of times. The chain recombines TRBV20-1 with TRBJ1-6, with 7 bases lining up with TRBD1. Per the germline V gene, CDR1 is DFQATT and CDR2 is SNEGSKA (reference sequence). V was pared by 1 base and J by 7 bases, with 4 bases of the junction left unmatched. The CDR3 covers 14 residues. CDR3 nucleotides: TGCAGTGCTAGAGCCTCGGGACAGAATTCACCCCTCCACTTT. Its protein is CSARASGQNSPLHF.

In its sample, this clonotype was seen a few times. The rearrangement joins TRBV5-1 to TRBJ2-3; D is unclear. V shed 2 bases and J shed 2 bases, with 9 bases lying between them. Germline assignment: CDR1 SGHRS and CDR2 YFSETQ. The CDR3 spans 14 residues. The CDR3 DNA reads as TGCGCCAGCAGCTTCGGAGCCACCACAGATACGCAGTATTTT. It translates to CASSFGATTDTQYF. Full variable domain (rest looked up from reference TRBV5-1 and TRBJ2-3): KAGVTQTPRYLIKTRGQQVTLSCSPISGHRSVSWYQQTPGQGLQFLFEYFSETQRNKGNFPGRFSGRQFSNSRSEMNVSTLELGDSALYLCASSFGATTDTQYFGPGTRLTVL.

The chain has TRBV6-1 and TRBJ2-3; weak D call: TRBD1 (6 bases). The germline V gene has CDR1 MNHNS and CDR2 SASEGT. The CDR3 loop spans 15 amino acids. The V gene lost 6 bases and the J gene lost 1 base, with 14 bases spanning the gap. The CDR3 spells CASRPQWGRTDTQYF. DNA of the CDR3: TGTGCCAGCAGGCCCCAGTGGGGGCGCACAGATACGCAGTATTTT.

This clonotype was counted at least ten times. DNA for the CDR3: TGTGCCAGCAGTGCCGACGGATATAGCAATCAGCCCCAGCATTTT. Its translation: CASSADGYSNQPQHF. The chain has TRBV6-4 and TRBJ1-5; no clear D gene. The V gene's germline CDR1 is MRHNA and CDR2 SNTAGT. CDR3 length: 15 residues. Trimming took off 4 bases at V and 0 bases at J, with 10 bases between the two ends.

The chain joins TRBV20-1 to TRBJ1-5, with 7 bases that match TRBD1. CDR3 length: 15 residues. Trimming took 1 base from V and 0 from J; bases not matched to a gene: 3. Germline loops: CDR1 DFQATT, CDR2 SNEGSKA (reference sequence). CDR3 in amino acids: CSARGGQISNQPQHF. The CDR3 nucleotides read TGCAGTGCTAGAGGGGGACAGATTAGCAATCAGCCCCAGCATTTT.

The chain employs TRBV29-1 and TRBJ2-3; D is unclear. Germline V gene sequence: CDR1 SQVTM, CDR2 ANQGSEA. The length of the CDR3 is 10 residues. V shed 4 bases and J shed 4 bases, with 3 bases lying between them. The CDR3 reads CSVGSDTQYF. For the CDR3, the DNA is TGCAGCGTTGGCTCAGATACGCAGTATTTT.

The chain links TRBV28 to TRBJ2-6; D gene uncertain. This CDR3 has 16 amino acids. V was cut by 3 bases and J by 1 base, with 10 bases left in between. In germline, CDR1 is MDHEN, CDR2 SYDVKM. Here the CDR3 DNA reads TGTGCCAGCAGTTTTTCACACGCATCTGGGGCCAACGTCCTGACTTTC. Residues: CASSFSHASGANVLTF.